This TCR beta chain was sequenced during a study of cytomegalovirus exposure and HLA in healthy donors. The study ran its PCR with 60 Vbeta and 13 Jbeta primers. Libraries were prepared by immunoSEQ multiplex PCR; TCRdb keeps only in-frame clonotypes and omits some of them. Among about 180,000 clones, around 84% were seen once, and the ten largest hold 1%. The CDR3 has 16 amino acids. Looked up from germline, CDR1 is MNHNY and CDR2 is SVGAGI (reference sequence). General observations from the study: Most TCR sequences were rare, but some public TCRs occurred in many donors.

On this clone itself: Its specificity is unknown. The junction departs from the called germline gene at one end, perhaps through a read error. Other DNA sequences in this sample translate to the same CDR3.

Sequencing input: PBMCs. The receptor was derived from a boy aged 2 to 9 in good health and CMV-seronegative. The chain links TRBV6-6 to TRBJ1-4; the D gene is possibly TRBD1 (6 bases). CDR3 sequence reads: CASSSPLQGIGEKLFF. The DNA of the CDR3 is TGTGCCAGTAGTTCACCACTACAGGGTATAGGTGAAAAACTGTTTTTT.